The T cell receptor (beta chain) described here comes from a study of cytomegalovirus exposure and HLA in healthy donors (TCRdb year 2017). Regarding the study in general: An earlier analysis of approximately 640 of the donors reported more than 250 Gb of sequence data and 117 million unique TCR beta sequences from 190 million or so T cells. To predict cytomegalovirus infection status, the study combined high-throughput TCR immunosequencing, statistical association of individual TCRs with disease status, and machine learning. In an earlier analysis of roughly 600 of the donors, high-throughput TCR beta sequencing was used to judge whether each TCR beta V gene segment behaved as functional or pseudogenic. Genome-wide SNP genotypes for about 55% of the roughly 670 donors were used in a later genetic analysis, which treated that subset as a discovery cohort. An early release covering about 600 HLA-typed donors comprised roughly 300 gigabases of sequencing data and tens of millions of unique TCR sequences. Donor age, sex, ethnicity and CMV serostatus were compiled alongside the repertoire data. Of the approximately 400 genotyped donors, 65% to 90% were placed in the genetic ancestry cluster associated with self-reported Caucasian donors. Across approximately 400 genotyped donors of the cohort, an average of roughly 230,000 unique TCR beta nucleotide sequences per donor were sequenced, and around 19% of those sequences were non-productive. In the later analysis, no new phenotypic data were used to find candidate immune exposures; instead, reliance was placed on TCR beta sequences and their occurrence across donors. Along with the roughly 710-subject first cohort, a separate validation cohort of approximately 110 different subjects was used. The T cell repertoires of around 730 subjects were profiled by immunosequencing and related to cytomegalovirus serostatus. Typing coverage differed by locus: A, B, C, DRB1 and DQB1 were typed in roughly 620-640 donors, DQA1 in 500 to 550, DPA1 in roughly 590, and DPB1 in around 440. Every discovery cohort repertoire had been produced on one sequencing platform. The study aimed to test whether cataloging public T cell receptors could reveal signatures of past pathogen exposure. In a later analysis, previously published TCR beta repertoires from about 640 donors were re-analyzed and high-resolution HLA genotyping was added so that TCR occurrence patterns could be studied. Because of strong linkage in the cohort, four or five DR-DQ haplotypes were treated as single units for association and clustering. HLA typing included class I and class II loci at four-digit resolution. Broad study findings and their caveats: A further reported finding was that TCR beta sequences accurately predicted the HLA-A and HLA-B alleles for most subjects in the first cohort. In an earlier analysis of some 500 of the donors, most TCR beta V segments appeared in productive rearrangements about 90% or about 30% of the time, broadly matching IMGT annotations. At a false discovery rate of 0.05, a later analysis linked 15,000 to 20,000 TCR beta sequences to specific HLA alleles. A later analysis found that HLA-associated TCR beta chains were more clonally expanded and had lower generation probabilities than equally common non-associated chains. A cluster of highly shared sequence variants was judged likely to be a technical artifact of the sequencing pipeline. The study listed approximately 150 TCR beta chains as associated with cytomegalovirus. V-gene and J-gene trimming of TCR beta chains was associated with a missense DCLRE1C variant in a later genetic analysis, and the association was replicated in an independent cohort. The presence/absence analyses assumed that sequencing depth was roughly uniform across donors, and that assumption may not be true. While some public TCRs were present in many individuals, most TCR sequences turned up only very rarely across donors. Because HLA typing was missing for some donors at each locus, association tests included only the typed subset. A few of the identified cytomegalovirus-associated TCR beta chains were confirmed in vitro to be specific for cytomegalovirus antigens. According to a later analysis, parvovirus B19, influenza, CMV and Epstein-Barr virus appeared linked to several top co-occurrence clusters. Because counts were too low, some 17 rarely observed V segments, including chromosome 9 orphons, were excluded from the earlier analysis of around 640 of the donors. In a later analysis, the rate of TCR association differed among HLA loci, with DRB1 alleles having the most associated TCRs and HLA-C alleles having the fewest. The cohort was sequenced for TCR beta chains only, and without alpha or paired-chain data the features that could be detected were limited. Immune exposure information for the cohort was limited to CMV serostatus. Strong co-occurrence of HLA alleles, especially DR and DQ, made assigning TCR associations to individual alleles difficult. The authors suggested that the approach could potentially be extended to other disease states and immunological phenotypes. In a later genetic analysis, fewer N-insertions in productive TCRs were reported among donors in an Asian-associated ancestry cluster than the approximately 710-donor mean. Correlated functional status among segregating V segments might be attributable to linkage disequilibrium, but an unknown experimental factor could not be ruled out. A later analysis found that most CMV-associated TCR beta chains appeared HLA-restricted, with HLA associations seemingly driven largely by CMV exposure. Because the 87-base-pair reads could not distinguish some IMGT-functional V segments, including TRBV6-2 and TRBV6-3, those segments were excluded. Cytomegalovirus status was reported to be diagnosed by the classifier with high specificity and sensitivity in both the original and validation cohorts.

Library construction relied on the immunoSEQ multiplex PCR assay. For the multiplex PCR, a mixture combining 60 forward primers for TCR Vbeta segments and 13 reverse primers for TCR Jbeta segments was used. A multiplex PCR assay on genomic DNA amplified the CDR3 region of rearranged TCR beta genes. On the Illumina HiSeq System, the amplified TCR beta libraries were sequenced as 87-base-pair reads. The authors' pipeline ran thus. A later analysis counted about 80 million unique TCR beta chains across the 666 repertoires, and 10 million to 11 million of these chains were shared by at least two donors. To remove PCR and sequencing errors, raw reads were error-corrected and collapsed into unique sequences using a nearest-neighbor algorithm that merged closely related sequences. V, D and J gene segments were assigned by aligning CDR3 sequences to IMGT reference sequences. For a sequence to be retained, at least a six-nucleotide match to both a V gene segment and a J gene segment was required. A rearrangement was called productive if the CDR3 had no stop codons and remained in frame with V and J, and every other rearrangement was called non-productive. Following IMGT convention, CDR3 was defined as the stretch from the second conserved V-encoded cysteine up to the conserved J-encoded phenylalanine. The earlier analysis of roughly 590 of the donors excluded sequences that lacked an unambiguous match to a single V gene segment. In an earlier analysis of roughly 600 of the donors, a V segment was called functional when productive rearrangements were above 56.7%, and segregating when the standard deviation between donors exceeded 5%. A statistical classification framework was built to diagnose cytomegalovirus status from the catalog of TCR beta chain sequences. V and J gene assignment, in a later analysis, came from comparing TCR nucleotide sequences with IMGT/GENE-DB human TR gene sequences. A later analysis assigned CDR3 sequences and most-parsimonious VDJ recombination scenarios with the TCRdist pipeline. In a later analysis, each TCR beta chain was defined by its CDR3 amino acid sequence together with its V-gene family, and reads without a unique V-gene family were excluded. In a later analysis, approximately 590 highly shared, low-generation-probability nucleotide sequences were removed to address suspected cross-contamination and a sequencing artifact. A later analysis calculated a clonal expansion index for each public chain from normalized within-repertoire ranks of inferred template counts. In a later analysis, generation probabilities were computed with a VDJ recombination model fitted to out-of-frame rearrangements, and the resulting probabilities were checked against IGoR. In a later analysis, hypergeometric tests were used to score TCR-TCR, TCR-HLA and TCR-CMV co-occurrence, with a repertoire-size bias correction applied to TCR pairs. To estimate false discovery rates, a later analysis permuted the HLA or CMV assignments 20 times. In a later analysis, co-occurring TCRs were grouped with DBSCAN, and TCRdist sequence similarity was added when clustering was performed within HLA-allele-positive subsets. Repertoires with fewer than 30,000 or more than 120,000 public chains were left out of co-occurrence clustering, as were five repertoires with anomalous nucleotide sharing. The clones in this table, taken by TCRdb from immuneACCESS, are in-frame only. Not every clone is retained; where verified, under half of the shortfall comes from an unresolved V gene, and the cause of the rest is unknown. The V and J calls and clone size are taken from that table; D and trimming were inferred from the DNA. This sample gives about 140,000 clones in total; approximately 70% of them show up just once. The ten largest make up around 1.2% of the sample.

From its cysteine to its phenylalanine, the CDR3 spans 16 amino acids. Just CDR3 DNA is preserved here, 48 bases in frame from base 1. CDR1 and CDR2, per the germline V gene, are SGDLS and YYNGEE. V is trimmed back by 0 bases and J by 0 bases, and the junction contains 5 bases that no gene match accounts for. Points on this clone: Its target antigen remains unknown. The input lacks base qualities; no much larger clone sits a single base away.

The cohort consisted of approximately 670 healthy bone marrow donors. At the time of sampling, every cohort member was nominally healthy, though immune exposures that went unrecorded were likely present. The donor tested CMV seronegative, placing the donor among the roughly 400 seronegative members of the cohort. Every donor gave a peripheral blood sample, and the peripheral blood mononuclear cells from that sample were used for TCR beta sequencing. The Qiagen DNeasy Blood Extraction Kit was used to extract genomic DNA from the blood cell samples. The chain was built from TRBV9 and TRBJ1-1, and TRBD1 aligns with 7 junction nucleotides. This clonotype was sampled from a woman aged 40 to 49 in good health and CMV-seronegative. Sequencing was performed on PBMCs. The sequenced DNA is TGTGCCAGCAGCGTAGACGAGGGGGCCTTGAACACTGAAGCTTTCTTT. This yields the protein CASSVDEGALNTEAFF.